Listed below are T cell receptor beta chains from one sample, sequenced in a study of cytomegalovirus exposure and HLA in healthy donors. The table came from immunoSEQ multiplex PCR; TCRdb's copy has only in-frame clones and leaves some out. The sample carries roughly 150,000 clones, roughly 80% recorded once. What was sequenced was PBMCs. These receptors were taken from a woman in her 40s in good health and CMV-seropositive. CDR3s include the opening cysteine and the closing phenylalanine or tryptophan. The D gene is left open where the match is weak. A row's size may be missing; if present it is once, few, many or a size class.

size: .
V: TRBV5-1
J: TRBJ2-7
length: 17
D: TRBD2
CDR3: CASSQTSGGLSSYEQYF
DNA: TGCGCCAGCAGCCAGACTAGCGGGGGCCTTAGCTCCTACGAGCAGTACTTC

size: .
V: TRBV6-6
J: TRBJ2-5
length: 13
D: TRBD1
CDR3: CAARDRGLETQYF
DNA: TGTGCCGCCCGGGACAGGGGATTAGAGACCCAGTACTTC

size: .
V: TRBV9
J: TRBJ2-2
length: 16
D: .
CDR3: CASSRGIQQNTGELFF
DNA: TGTGCCAGCAGTCGGGGTATTCAGCAGAACACCGGGGAGCTGTTTTTT

size: .
V: TRBV5-6
J: TRBJ1-3
length: 14
D: .
CDR3: CASNLRGYGNTIYF
DNA: TGTGCCTCAAACCTAAGGGGGTACGGAAACACCATATATTTT

size: few
V: TRBV28
J: TRBJ1-2
length: 12
D: .
CDR3: CASSSTPYGYTF
DNA: TGTGCCAGCAGTTCAACACCCTATGGCTACACCTTC

size: few
V: TRBV5-1
J: TRBJ1-1
length: 14
D: .
CDR3: CASSLQGMNTEAFF
DNA: TGCGCCAGCAGCTTGCAGGGGATGAACACTGAAGCTTTCTTT

size: .
V: TRBV4-1
J: TRBJ2-2
length: 17
D: TRBD2
CDR3: CASSQTLGLAGASGLFF
DNA: TGCGCCAGCAGCCAAACCCTTGGACTAGCGGGAGCCTCTGGGCTGTTTTTT

size: .
V: TRBV6-6
J: TRBJ1-1
length: 12
D: TRBD1
CDR3: CASSSQGTEAFF
DNA: TGTGCCAGCAGCTCACAGGGGACTGAAGCTTTCTTT

size: .
V: TRBV14
J: TRBJ2-3
length: 13
D: .
CDR3: CASSQDPGDTQYF
DNA: TGTGCCAGCAGCCAAGACCCGGGAGATACGCAGTATTTT

size: .
V: TRBV27
J: TRBJ2-1
length: 16
D: TRBD2
CDR3: CASSLRLAGGGNEQFF
DNA: TGTGCCAGCAGTTTACGACTAGCGGGAGGTGGCAATGAGCAGTTCTTC

size: once
V: TRBV27
J: TRBJ2-1
length: 16
D: .
CDR3: CASSTPRSPSYNEQFF
DNA: TGTGCCAGCAGTACCCCGCGGTCCCCCTCCTACAATGAGCAGTTCTTC

size: .
V: TRBV7-8
J: TRBJ1-4
length: 18
D: TRBD1
CDR3: CASSFRQGGVMPQEKLFF
DNA: TGTGCCAGCAGCTTTCGACAGGGGGGGGTAATGCCCCAAGAAAAACTGTTTTTT

size: .
V: TRBV7-8
J: TRBJ2-7
length: 11
D: TRBD2
CDR3: CASSAQRGQYF
DNA: TGTGCCAGCAGCGCTCAGCGGGGACAGTACTTC

size: .
V: TRBV5-1
J: TRBJ2-7
length: 15
D: TRBD1
CDR3: CASSLARQGAGEQYF
DNA: TGCGCCAGCAGCTTGGCACGTCAGGGGGCGGGGGAGCAGTACTTC

size: .
V: TRBV19
J: TRBJ2-7
length: 13
D: .
CDR3: CASSIKGVYEQYF
DNA: TGTGCCAGTAGTATTAAGGGGGTCTACGAGCAGTACTTC

size: .
V: TRBV5-1
J: TRBJ2-1
length: 14
D: .
CDR3: CASSLGDSYNEQFF
DNA: TGCGCCAGCAGCTTGGGTGACAGTTACAATGAGCAGTTCTTC

size: few
V: TRBV7-8
J: TRBJ1-1
length: 15
D: TRBD1
CDR3: CASSRPGQGETEAFF
DNA: TGTGCCAGCAGCAGACCGGGACAGGGGGAGACTGAAGCTTTCTTT

size: .
V: TRBV4-1
J: TRBJ2-2
length: 16
D: TRBD1
CDR3: CASSRRQGDNTGELFF
DNA: TGCGCCAGCAGCCGCCGACAGGGGGACAACACCGGGGAGCTGTTTTTT

size: .
V: TRBV27
J: TRBJ2-1
length: 17
D: .
CDR3: CASSLGGIGGPYNEQFF
DNA: TGTGCCAGCAGTTTGGGGGGTATCGGGGGACCCTACAATGAGCAGTTCTTC

size: .
V: TRBV9
J: TRBJ2-3
length: 13
D: .
CDR3: CASSQDIPATQYF
DNA: TGTGCCAGCAGCCAAGACATCCCGGCTACGCAGTATTTT

size: .
V: TRBV28
J: TRBJ1-1
length: 16
D: TRBD1
CDR3: CASSPTPGQGGDEAFF
DNA: TGTGCCAGCAGCCCTACCCCCGGACAGGGAGGAGATGAAGCTTTCTTT

size: .
V: TRBV30
J: TRBJ1-2
length: 13
D: .
CDR3: CAWSAGFNYGYTF
DNA: TGTGCCTGGAGCGCGGGTTTCAACTATGGCTACACCTTC

size: .
V: TRBV7-8
J: TRBJ2-1
length: 14
D: TRBD2
CDR3: CASSLKTSGDEQFF
DNA: TGTGCCAGCAGCTTAAAGACTAGCGGGGATGAGCAGTTCTTC

size: .
V: TRBV2
J: TRBJ1-5
length: 15
D: TRBD1
CDR3: CASSRDRGGGQPQHF
DNA: TGTGCCAGCAGTCGGGACAGGGGAGGGGGTCAGCCCCAGCATTTT

size: .
V: TRBV19
J: TRBJ1-5
length: 14
D: .
CDR3: CASSNAPGYQPQHF
DNA: TGTGCCAGTAGCAACGCCCCCGGGTATCAGCCCCAGCATTTT

size: .
V: TRBV7-2
J: TRBJ1-2
length: 13
D: .
CDR3: CASSLGTPYGYTF
DNA: TGTGCCAGCAGCTTAGGGACACCTTATGGCTACACCTTC

size: .
V: TRBV28
J: TRBJ2-7
length: 17
D: TRBD2
CDR3: CASSPQKLSGPSYEQYF
DNA: TGTGCCAGCAGTCCCCAGAAACTTAGCGGGCCATCCTACGAGCAGTACTTC